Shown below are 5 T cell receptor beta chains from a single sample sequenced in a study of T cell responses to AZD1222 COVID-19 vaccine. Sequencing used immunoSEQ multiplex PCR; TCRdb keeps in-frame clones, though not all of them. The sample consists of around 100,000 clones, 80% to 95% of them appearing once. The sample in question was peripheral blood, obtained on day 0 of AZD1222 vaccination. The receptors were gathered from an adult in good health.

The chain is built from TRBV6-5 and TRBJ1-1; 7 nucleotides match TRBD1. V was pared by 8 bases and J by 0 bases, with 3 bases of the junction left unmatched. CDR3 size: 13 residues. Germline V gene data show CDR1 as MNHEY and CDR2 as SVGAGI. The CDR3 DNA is TGTGCCAGCGGGGACAGAATGAACACTGAAGCTTTCTTT. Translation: CASGDRMNTEAFF.

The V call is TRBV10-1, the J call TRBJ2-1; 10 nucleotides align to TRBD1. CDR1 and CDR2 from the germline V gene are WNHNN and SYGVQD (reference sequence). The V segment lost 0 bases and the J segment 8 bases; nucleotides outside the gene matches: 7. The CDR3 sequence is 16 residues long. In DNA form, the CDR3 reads TGCGCCAGCAGTGAGTCGTCGGGACAGGGGAAGTATGAGCAGTTCTTC. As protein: CASSESSGQGKYEQFF.

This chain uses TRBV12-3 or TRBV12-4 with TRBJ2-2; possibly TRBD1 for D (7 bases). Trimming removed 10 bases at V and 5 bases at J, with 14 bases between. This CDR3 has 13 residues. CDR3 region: CATRQGGTGELFF. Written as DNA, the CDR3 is TGTGCCACCCGCCAGGGGGGAACCGGGGAGCTGTTTTTT.

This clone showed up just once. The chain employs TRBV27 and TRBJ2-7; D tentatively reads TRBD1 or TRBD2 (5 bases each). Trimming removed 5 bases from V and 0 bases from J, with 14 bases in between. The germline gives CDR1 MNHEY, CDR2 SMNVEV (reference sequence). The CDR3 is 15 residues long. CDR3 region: CASSPLDGASYEQYF. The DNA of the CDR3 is TGTGCCAGCAGTCCCCTTGACGGGGCCTCCTACGAGCAGTACTTC.

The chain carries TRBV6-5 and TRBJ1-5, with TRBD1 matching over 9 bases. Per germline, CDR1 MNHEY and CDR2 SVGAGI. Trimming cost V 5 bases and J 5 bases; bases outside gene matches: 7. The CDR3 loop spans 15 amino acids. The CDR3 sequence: CASSPRDRAHQPQHF. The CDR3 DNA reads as TGTGCCAGCAGTCCTCGGGACAGGGCCCATCAGCCCCAGCATTTT.